This TCR beta chain originates from a study of blood T cell repertoires in COVID-19. Study background: Samples of COVID-19 (acute and convalescent) were obtained from the United States, Italy and Spain. In each case, the material was cDNA or gDNA derived from T cells, B-cell-depleted T cells, or PBMCs.

Original methodology: Reference gene primer amplification gave nucleated cell count estimates. The table came from immunoSEQ multiplex PCR; TCRdb's copy has only in-frame clones and leaves some out. Clonal size and the V and J genes are those of that table, whereas D and trimming came from the DNA. Among approximately 30,000 clones listed, over 75% were seen once. Trimming at V came to 6 bases and at J to 2 bases, leaving 11 bases not matched to a gene. The germline V gene encodes CDR1 MGHRA and CDR2 YSYEKL. The CDR3 is 16 amino acids. The genes are TRBV4-1 and TRBJ2-7; 9 nucleotides line up with TRBD2. Sequencing used peripheral blood. The sequence was obtained from a human donor in a cohort sampled during active COVID-19. The CDR3: CASRDRLASGAYEQYF. The CDR3 region has the DNA TGCGCCAGCAGAGACAGGCTTGCTAGCGGGGCCTACGAGCAGTACTTC.